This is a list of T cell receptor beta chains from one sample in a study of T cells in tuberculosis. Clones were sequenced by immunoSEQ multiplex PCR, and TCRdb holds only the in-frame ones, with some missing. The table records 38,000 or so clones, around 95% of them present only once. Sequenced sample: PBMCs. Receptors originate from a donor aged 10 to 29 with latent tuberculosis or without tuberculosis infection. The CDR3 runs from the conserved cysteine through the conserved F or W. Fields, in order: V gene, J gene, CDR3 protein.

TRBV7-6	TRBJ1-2	CASSQRPGGATGYTF
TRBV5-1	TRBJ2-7	CASSLEGAQYEQYF
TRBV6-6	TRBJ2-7	CATRHREQGFEQYF
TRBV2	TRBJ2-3	CASSETAVNLRADTQYF
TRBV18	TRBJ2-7	CASSPRFRDRAVYEQYF
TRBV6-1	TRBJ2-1	CAGARDSSYNEQFF
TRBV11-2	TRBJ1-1	CASSLPTMPQMNTEAFF
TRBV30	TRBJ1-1	CAWSVGLKNTEAFF
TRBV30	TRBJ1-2	CAWSVLRKVYGYTF
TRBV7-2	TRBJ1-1	CASYPWASQGVTEAFF
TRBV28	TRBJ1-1	CASSSPTGLRTEAFF
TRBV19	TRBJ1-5	CASTPSGTGNQPQHF
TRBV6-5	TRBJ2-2	CASSYGDSHGELFF
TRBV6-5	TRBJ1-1	CASSWGKGGRTEAFF
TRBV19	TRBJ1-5	CATRVGGSNQPQHF
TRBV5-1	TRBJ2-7	CASSLASGTGYYEQYF
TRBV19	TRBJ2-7	CASSPNSGGYEQYF
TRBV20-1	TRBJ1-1	CSADRVTEAFF
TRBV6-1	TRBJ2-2	CASSERLAGGTNTGELFF
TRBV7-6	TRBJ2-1	CASSLGAGGLHNEQFF
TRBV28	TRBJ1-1	CASSLDLTAEAFF
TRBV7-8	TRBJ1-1	CASSLVGRGIDTEAFF
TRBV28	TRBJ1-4	CASSFDGTANEKLFF
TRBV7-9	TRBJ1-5	CASSLAGTGNQPQHF
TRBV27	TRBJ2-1	CASSRDSSSYNEQFF
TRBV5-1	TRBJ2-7	CASSLEQEEQYF
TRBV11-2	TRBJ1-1	CASSSPLPGGSKAFF
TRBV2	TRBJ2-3	CASGGVQRGDTDTQYF
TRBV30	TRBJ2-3	CAWRVRITDTQYF
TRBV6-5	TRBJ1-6	CASTSEAGIRSPLHF
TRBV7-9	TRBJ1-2	CASSSSGTYGYTF
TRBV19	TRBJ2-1	CASIRPGHRPYNEQFF
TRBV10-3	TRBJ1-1	CAISGGMNTEAFF
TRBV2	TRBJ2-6	CASSDVAGFGSGANVLTF
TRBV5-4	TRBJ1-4	CASSLSIGVKEKLFF
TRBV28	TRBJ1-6	CASRPGTGGLYNSPLHF
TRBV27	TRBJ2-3	CASSSLAGGPNTDTQYF
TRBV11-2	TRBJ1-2	CASSFGPGGGYTF
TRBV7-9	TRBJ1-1	CASSPTTGEAFF
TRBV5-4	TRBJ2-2	CASSSDSANTGELFF
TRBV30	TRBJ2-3	CAWSQGQGTTDTQYF
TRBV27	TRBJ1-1	CASSRGQPGATFF
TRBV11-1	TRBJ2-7	CASSHHPLSSSYEQYF
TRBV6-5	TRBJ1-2	CASSYTDRPSGYTF
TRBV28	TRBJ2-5	CASSAWTVGEKWTQYF
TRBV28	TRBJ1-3	CASSPTGSGVSGNTIYF
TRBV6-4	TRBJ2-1	CASSVGLAGNEQFF
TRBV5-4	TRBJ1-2	CASSLVDRVYGYTF
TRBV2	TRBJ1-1	CASSGGPGTEAFF
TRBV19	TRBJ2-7	CASSGDRAYEQYF
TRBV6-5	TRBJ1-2	CASSSTGGQFGGYTF
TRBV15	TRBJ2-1	CATSRVRNEQFF
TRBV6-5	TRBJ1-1	CASIPAGGTEAFF
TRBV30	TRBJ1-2	CAWSDQQGIFYGYTF
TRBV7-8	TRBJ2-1	CASSSRLGTGEYNEQFF
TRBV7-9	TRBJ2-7	CASSSGTGVYEQYF
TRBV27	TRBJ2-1	CASSLEGLTALNEQFF